This is a list of T cell receptor beta chains from one sample in a study of T-cell memory formation after mild COVID-19. In TCRdb, the 5' RACE reads were re-called with MiXCR into one record per CDR3 protein. The repertoire holds 300,000 to 400,000 distinct CDR3 sequences, 20% to 25% seen once, with roughly an eighth in the top ten. Sequenced input: PBMCs or a T cell subset sorted from them (not recorded which). These receptors all come from an adult woman who had mild COVID-19 (a few samples of this study predate the infection). Cell type and time point are not known. CDR3s include the opening cysteine and the closing phenylalanine or tryptophan. The D gene is left open where the match is weak. Size values are once, few and many counts, or a class for expanded clones, and some rows have none.

cdr3_aa: CASSPWDLGNSGANVLTF
cdr3_nt: TGTGCCAGCTCACCTTGGGACCTAGGGAACTCTGGGGCCAACGTCCTGACTTTC
v_call: TRBV18
j_call: TRBJ2-6
clone_size: few
d_call: -

cdr3_aa: CASRTDRPDTQYF
cdr3_nt: TGTGCCAGCAGGACTGACAGACCAGATACGCAGTATTTT
v_call: TRBV7-2
j_call: TRBJ2-3
clone_size: few
d_call: -

cdr3_aa: CASSVGPGSPEAFF
cdr3_nt: TGTGCCAGCAGTGTGGGGCCAGGGAGCCCTGAAGCTTTCTTT
v_call: TRBV6-4
j_call: TRBJ1-1
clone_size: -
d_call: -

cdr3_aa: CASSMTGFPTYNEQFF
cdr3_nt: TGTGCCAGCAGCATGACAGGGTTCCCCACCTACAATGAGCAGTTCTTC
v_call: TRBV9
j_call: TRBJ2-1
clone_size: -
d_call: TRBD1

cdr3_aa: CASSRASGGKNEQFF
cdr3_nt: TGTGCCAGCAGTCGAGCCAGCGGGGGTAAAAATGAGCAGTTCTTC
v_call: TRBV12-3/TRBV12-4
j_call: TRBJ2-1
clone_size: few
d_call: TRBD2

cdr3_aa: CASSKRGLAEKLFF
cdr3_nt: TGTGCCAGTAGTAAGAGGGGTCTTGCAGAAAAACTGTTTTTT
v_call: TRBV19
j_call: TRBJ1-4
clone_size: few
d_call: -

cdr3_aa: CASSLDPRTGPEDYYGYTF
cdr3_nt: TGTGCCAGCAGCTTAGATCCCAGGACAGGGCCAGAAGATTACTATGGCTACACCTTC
v_call: TRBV7-8
j_call: TRBJ1-2
clone_size: -
d_call: TRBD1

cdr3_aa: CATSRAKGYEQYF
cdr3_nt: TGTGCCACCAGCAGAGCCAAGGGGTACGAGCAGTACTTC
v_call: TRBV15
j_call: TRBJ2-7
clone_size: few
d_call: -

cdr3_aa: CASSFRQGNTEAFF
cdr3_nt: TGTGCCAGCAGCTTCCGACAGGGGAACACTGAAGCTTTCTTT
v_call: TRBV7-2
j_call: TRBJ1-1
clone_size: -
d_call: TRBD1

cdr3_aa: CASSSRRGQLSRDTQYF
cdr3_nt: TGTGCCAGCAGCTCCCGGAGGGGACAGTTAAGCAGAGATACGCAGTATTTT
v_call: TRBV13
j_call: TRBJ2-3
clone_size: -
d_call: -

cdr3_aa: CASSQAVRQTNTGELFF
cdr3_nt: TGTGCCAGCAGCCAAGCAGTAAGGCAAACGAACACCGGGGAGCTGTTTTTT
v_call: TRBV4-2
j_call: TRBJ2-2
clone_size: few
d_call: -

cdr3_aa: CSASSASGRNEQFF
cdr3_nt: TGCAGTGCCTCCAGTGCTAGCGGGAGAAATGAGCAGTTCTTC
v_call: TRBV20-1
j_call: TRBJ2-1
clone_size: -
d_call: TRBD2

cdr3_aa: CAWNSGQGDNEQFF
cdr3_nt: TGTGCCTGGAATTCGGGACAGGGGGACAATGAGCAGTTCTTC
v_call: TRBV30
j_call: TRBJ2-1
clone_size: -
d_call: TRBD1

cdr3_aa: CASSYSGAGGYYEQYF
cdr3_nt: TGTGCCAGCAGTTACTCTGGTGCGGGAGGGTATTACGAGCAGTACTTC
v_call: TRBV6-5
j_call: TRBJ2-7
clone_size: -
d_call: TRBD2

cdr3_aa: CATRAGETGGNTIYF
cdr3_nt: TGTGCCACCAGGGCCGGGGAAACCGGAGGAAACACCATATATTTT
v_call: TRBV24-1
j_call: TRBJ1-3
clone_size: -
d_call: -

cdr3_aa: CASSPKIGVGRHYGYTF
cdr3_nt: TGTGCCAGCAGTCCGAAAATTGGGGTGGGCAGGCATTATGGCTACACCTTC
v_call: TRBV28
j_call: TRBJ1-2
clone_size: few
d_call: -

cdr3_aa: CASSVGHSGGQETQYF
cdr3_nt: TGTGCCAGCAGCGTAGGGCATAGCGGGGGACAAGAGACCCAGTACTTC
v_call: TRBV9
j_call: TRBJ2-5
clone_size: few
d_call: TRBD2

cdr3_aa: CATSRDRDRGATLYGYTF
cdr3_nt: TGTGCCACCAGCAGAGATAGGGACAGGGGGGCCACCCTTTATGGCTACACCTTC
v_call: TRBV15
j_call: TRBJ1-2
clone_size: -
d_call: TRBD1

cdr3_aa: CASSGSLAGGPGETQYF
cdr3_nt: TGTGCCAGCAGTGGGTCCCTAGCGGGAGGGCCTGGTGAGACCCAGTACTTC
v_call: TRBV6-1
j_call: TRBJ2-5
clone_size: few
d_call: TRBD2

cdr3_aa: CASSLEGDNEQFF
cdr3_nt: TGTGCCAGCAGCTTAGAGGGGGACAATGAGCAGTTCTTC
v_call: TRBV7-2
j_call: TRBJ2-1
clone_size: -
d_call: -

cdr3_aa: CASSPPAGGPDTQYF
cdr3_nt: TGCGCCAGCAGCCCGCCAGCGGGGGGGCCAGATACGCAGTATTTT
v_call: TRBV4-1
j_call: TRBJ2-3
clone_size: few
d_call: TRBD2

cdr3_aa: CASSLKGQGASPLHF
cdr3_nt: TGTGCCAGCAGCTTAAAAGGACAGGGGGCTTCACCCCTCCACTTT
v_call: TRBV7-9
j_call: TRBJ1-6
clone_size: few
d_call: TRBD1

cdr3_aa: CASSPHPGGETQYF
cdr3_nt: TGTGCCAGCAGCCCCCACCCTGGCGGAGAGACCCAGTACTTC
v_call: TRBV3-1
j_call: TRBJ2-5
clone_size: few
d_call: -

cdr3_aa: CASRPSYRGAGGQQETQYF
cdr3_nt: TGTGCCAGCCGGCCCAGCTACAGAGGGGCAGGGGGTCAACAAGAGACCCAGTACTTC
v_call: TRBV25-1
j_call: TRBJ2-5
clone_size: -
d_call: TRBD1

cdr3_aa: CSLRTASGTQYF
cdr3_nt: TGCAGTCTCCGGACCGCTTCTGGGACCCAGTACTTC
v_call: TRBV20-1
j_call: TRBJ2-5
clone_size: -
d_call: -

cdr3_aa: CASSSSGRATGELFF
cdr3_nt: TGTGCCAGCAGCAGTAGCGGGAGGGCAACCGGGGAGCTGTTTTTT
v_call: TRBV7-9
j_call: TRBJ2-2
clone_size: few
d_call: TRBD2

cdr3_aa: CSPRPPLQETQYF
cdr3_nt: TGCAGTCCAAGGCCTCCCCTACAAGAGACCCAGTACTTC
v_call: TRBV20-1
j_call: TRBJ2-5
clone_size: few
d_call: -

cdr3_aa: CASSVADGFTGELFF
cdr3_nt: TGTGCCAGCAGCGTAGCGGATGGGTTCACCGGGGAGCTGTTTTTT
v_call: TRBV9
j_call: TRBJ2-2
clone_size: -
d_call: -

cdr3_aa: CASSSRYSGGLDTQYF
cdr3_nt: TGTGCCAGCAGCTCAAGATATAGCGGGGGGCTTGATACGCAGTATTTT
v_call: TRBV7-9
j_call: TRBJ2-3
clone_size: -
d_call: TRBD2

cdr3_aa: CASRDRALGNEQFF
cdr3_nt: TGTGCCAGCAGGGACAGGGCGCTTGGCAATGAGCAGTTCTTC
v_call: TRBV6-5
j_call: TRBJ2-1
clone_size: -
d_call: TRBD1

cdr3_aa: CASSGGTGYNEQFF
cdr3_nt: TGCGCCAGCAGCGGGGGGACAGGTTACAATGAGCAGTTCTTC
v_call: TRBV5-1
j_call: TRBJ2-1
clone_size: many
d_call: TRBD1

cdr3_aa: CASSPQGRSNEQFF
cdr3_nt: TGTGCCAGCAGCCCCCAGGGACGGAGCAATGAGCAGTTCTTC
v_call: TRBV11-3
j_call: TRBJ2-1
clone_size: few
d_call: -

cdr3_aa: CAIRLLAGETDTQYF
cdr3_nt: TGTGCCATCAGACTACTAGCGGGAGAAACAGATACGCAGTATTTT
v_call: TRBV10-3
j_call: TRBJ2-3
clone_size: -
d_call: TRBD2

cdr3_aa: CASSLEVSGSRNEQFF
cdr3_nt: TGTGCCAGCAGCTTAGAGGTCAGCGGGAGTCGCAATGAGCAGTTCTTC
v_call: TRBV7-9
j_call: TRBJ2-1
clone_size: -
d_call: TRBD2

cdr3_aa: CASSQDPSGRTYGYTF
cdr3_nt: TGCGCCAGCAGCCAAGACCCCTCGGGACGGACCTATGGCTACACCTTC
v_call: TRBV4-1
j_call: TRBJ1-2
clone_size: few
d_call: -

cdr3_aa: CASTNALTRKNIQYF
cdr3_nt: TGTGCCAGCACCAACGCCCTAACTCGGAAAAACATTCAGTACTTC
v_call: TRBV6-2/TRBV6-3
j_call: TRBJ2-4
clone_size: -
d_call: -

cdr3_aa: CASSPPSTAQETQYF
cdr3_nt: TGTGCCAGCTCACCACCGAGTACGGCTCAAGAGACCCAGTACTTC
v_call: TRBV18
j_call: TRBJ2-5
clone_size: few
d_call: -

cdr3_aa: CASSLGLGGYTF
cdr3_nt: TGTGCCAGCAGCTTAGGTTTGGGCGGCTACACCTTC
v_call: TRBV7-9
j_call: TRBJ1-2
clone_size: -
d_call: -

cdr3_aa: CSVGRGTGELFF
cdr3_nt: TGCAGCGTCGGCAGGGGCACCGGGGAGCTGTTTTTT
v_call: TRBV29-1
j_call: TRBJ2-2
clone_size: -
d_call: -

cdr3_aa: CASSPTGDDLYGYTF
cdr3_nt: TGTGCCAGCAGCCCGACAGGAGACGACCTATATGGCTACACCTTC
v_call: TRBV5-6
j_call: TRBJ1-2
clone_size: -
d_call: -

cdr3_aa: CASSLRQGDADTQYF
cdr3_nt: TGTGCCAGCAGTTTAAGACAGGGGGACGCAGATACGCAGTATTTT
v_call: TRBV27
j_call: TRBJ2-3
clone_size: -
d_call: TRBD1

cdr3_aa: CASSEESSGALSTDTQYF
cdr3_nt: TGTGCCAGCAGTGAAGAGTCTAGCGGGGCTCTCAGCACAGATACGCAGTATTTT
v_call: TRBV2
j_call: TRBJ2-3
clone_size: many
d_call: TRBD2

cdr3_aa: CASSLVRWMGYTF
cdr3_nt: TGTGCCAGCAGCTTAGTGCGTTGGATGGGCTACACCTTC
v_call: TRBV13
j_call: TRBJ1-2
clone_size: few
d_call: -

cdr3_aa: CSASRDRGNQPQHF
cdr3_nt: TGCAGTGCTAGCCGGGACAGGGGCAATCAGCCCCAGCATTTT
v_call: TRBV20-1
j_call: TRBJ1-5
clone_size: -
d_call: TRBD1

cdr3_aa: CASSQGGGSNEQYF
cdr3_nt: TGTGCCAGCAGCCAAGGTGGGGGAAGTAACGAGCAGTACTTC
v_call: TRBV4-2
j_call: TRBJ2-7
clone_size: few
d_call: -

cdr3_aa: CASSPRVKRRETQYF
cdr3_nt: TGTGCCAGCAGCCCCCGAGTGAAGCGGAGAGAGACCCAGTACTTC
v_call: TRBV3-1
j_call: TRBJ2-5
clone_size: few
d_call: -